Here is one T cell receptor (beta chain) with its context. V lost 2 bases to trimming and J lost 2 bases, with 13 bases between them. The germline V gene encodes CDR1 SGDLS and CDR2 YYNGEE. This CDR3 comprises 15 residues. This entry is derived from a study of T cell changes during pregnancy in multiple sclerosis. Repertoires were generated with immunoSEQ multiplex PCR, while TCRdb's copy carries only in-frame clones and drops some. The sample consists of some 60,000 clones, around 93% of them appearing once. This specimen was peripheral blood, taken in the second trimester of pregnancy. The receptor comes from a female donor in good health, enrolled as a control in a pregnancy study. V usage is TRBV9 and J usage is TRBJ1-1, with D possibly being TRBD1 (5 bases). The DNA for the CDR3 is TGTGCCAGCAGCGTTCGGTTAGGGGTAAACACTGAAGCTTTCTTT. Protein: CASSVRLGVNTEAFF.